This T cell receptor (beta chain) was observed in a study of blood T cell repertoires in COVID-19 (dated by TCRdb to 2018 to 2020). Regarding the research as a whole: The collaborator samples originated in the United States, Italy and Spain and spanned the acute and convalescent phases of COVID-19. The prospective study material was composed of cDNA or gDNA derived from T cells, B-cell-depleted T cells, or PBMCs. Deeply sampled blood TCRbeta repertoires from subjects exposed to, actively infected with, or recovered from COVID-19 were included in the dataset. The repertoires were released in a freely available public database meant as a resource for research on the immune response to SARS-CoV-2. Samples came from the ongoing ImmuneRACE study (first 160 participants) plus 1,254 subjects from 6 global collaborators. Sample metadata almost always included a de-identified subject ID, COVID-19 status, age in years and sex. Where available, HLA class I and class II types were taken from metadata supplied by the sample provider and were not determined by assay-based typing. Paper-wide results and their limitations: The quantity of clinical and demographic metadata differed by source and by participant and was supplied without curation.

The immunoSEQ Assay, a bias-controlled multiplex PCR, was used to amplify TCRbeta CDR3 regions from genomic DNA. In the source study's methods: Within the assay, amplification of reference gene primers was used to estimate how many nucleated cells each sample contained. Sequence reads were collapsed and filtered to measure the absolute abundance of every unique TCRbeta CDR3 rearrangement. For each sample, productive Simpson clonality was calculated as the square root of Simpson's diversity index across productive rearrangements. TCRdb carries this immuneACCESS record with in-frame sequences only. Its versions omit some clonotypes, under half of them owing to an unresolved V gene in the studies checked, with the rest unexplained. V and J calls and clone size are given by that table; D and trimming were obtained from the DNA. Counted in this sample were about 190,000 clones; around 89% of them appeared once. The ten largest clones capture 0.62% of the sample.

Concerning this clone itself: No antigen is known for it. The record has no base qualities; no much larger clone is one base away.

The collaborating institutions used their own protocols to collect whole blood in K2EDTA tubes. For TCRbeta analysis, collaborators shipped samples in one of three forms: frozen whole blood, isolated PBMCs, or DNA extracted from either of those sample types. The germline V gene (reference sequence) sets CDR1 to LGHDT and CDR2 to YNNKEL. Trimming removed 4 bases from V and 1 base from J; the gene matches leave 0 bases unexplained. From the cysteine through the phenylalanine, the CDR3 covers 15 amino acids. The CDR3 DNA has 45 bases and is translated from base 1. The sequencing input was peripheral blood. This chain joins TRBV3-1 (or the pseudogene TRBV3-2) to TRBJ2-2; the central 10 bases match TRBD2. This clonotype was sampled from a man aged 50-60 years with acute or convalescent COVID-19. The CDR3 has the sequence CASSRTSGNTGELFF. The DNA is TGTGCCAGCAGCCGGACTAGCGGGAACACCGGGGAGCTGTTTTTT.